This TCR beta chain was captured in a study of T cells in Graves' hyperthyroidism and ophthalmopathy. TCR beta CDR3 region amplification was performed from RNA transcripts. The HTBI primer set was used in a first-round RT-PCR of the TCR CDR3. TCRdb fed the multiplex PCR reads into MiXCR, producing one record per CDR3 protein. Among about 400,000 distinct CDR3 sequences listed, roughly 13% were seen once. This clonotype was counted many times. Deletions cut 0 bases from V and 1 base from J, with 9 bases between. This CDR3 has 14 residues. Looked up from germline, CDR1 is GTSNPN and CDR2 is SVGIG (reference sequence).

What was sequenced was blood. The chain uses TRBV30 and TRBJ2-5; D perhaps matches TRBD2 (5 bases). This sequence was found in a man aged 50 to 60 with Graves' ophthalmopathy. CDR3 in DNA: TGTGCCTGGAGTGTAGCGGCGATCCAAGAGACCCAGTACTTC. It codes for CAWSVAAIQETQYF.